One sample yielded the 25 T cell receptor beta chains listed below, sequenced in a study of T cells in Graves' hyperthyroidism and ophthalmopathy. Amplification of TCR beta CDR3 regions was performed using RNA transcripts as template. The HTBI primer set served for first-round RT-PCR of the TCR CDR3. TCRdb re-called the multiplex PCR reads through MiXCR, storing one row per CDR3 protein. The data show hundreds of thousands of distinct CDR3 sequences, approximately 15% seen once. The sequenced material came from blood. All receptors come from a woman aged 18 to 35 with Graves' hyperthyroidism.

This clonotype has a count of ten or more. The chain couples TRBV28 to TRBJ1-1, with D hard to call. The CDR3 contains 15 residues. Trimming removed 5 bases from V and 7 bases from J, with 20 bases in between. Per germline, CDR1 MDHEN and CDR2 SYDVKM. CDR3 nucleotides: TGTGCCAGCAGTCCCCCGGCAGCGCCCGGAGGTGAAGCTTTCTTT. It yields the protein CASSPPAAPGGEAFF.

This clonotype was recorded at least ten times. The chain is built from TRBV5-5 and TRBJ1-4, with unresolved D. This CDR3 spans 15 amino acids. The germline V gene has CDR1 SGHKS and CDR2 YYEKEE (reference sequence). V lost 2 bases to trimming and J lost 7 bases, with 15 bases between them. CDR3 loop: CASSLRGSRSEKLFF. The CDR3, as DNA: TGTGCCAGCAGCTTACGGGGTTCGAGAAGTGAAAAACTGTTTTTT.

Many counts were recorded for this clonotype. V is TRBV27 and J is TRBJ1-2; D is possibly TRBD1 (6 bases). There are 13 residues in the CDR3. The germline CDR1 and CDR2 sequences are MNHEY and SMNVEV (reference sequence). V shed 2 bases and J shed 2 bases, with 6 bases lying between them. This CDR3 is CASSLGQNYGYTF. DNA for the CDR3: TGTGCCAGCAGTTTAGGACAGAACTATGGCTACACCTTC.

This clonotype occurred a few times. The chain has TRBV20-1 and TRBJ2-7, with D possibly being TRBD2 (6 bases). This CDR3 comprises 13 residues. Germline V gene data show CDR1 as DFQATT and CDR2 as SNEGSKA (reference sequence). V lost 1 base, J lost 7 bases, and 14 bases lay in between. CDR3 sequence (DNA): TGCAGTGCTAGAGTAACTAGCCCTAGAGAGCAGTACTTC. Translated: CSARVTSPREQYF.

The rearrangement uses TRBV29-1 and TRBJ2-5, with D unclear. Trimming took 7 bases from V and 0 from J, leaving 12 bases between them. The CDR3 consists of 13 residues. Germline-derived CDR1 and CDR2 are SQVTM and ANQGSEA. The CDR3 region has the DNA TGCAGCGCCCCGGGTGGACACCAAGAGACCCAGTACTTC. Encoded protein: CSAPGGHQETQYF.

The chain carries TRBV3-1 and TRBJ2-1; TRBD2 agrees at 12 bases. V shed 6 bases, J shed 4 bases, and the junction held 7 bases outside the gene matches. Per the germline V gene, CDR1 is LGHDT and CDR2 is YNNKEL (reference sequence). CDR3 length equals 16 residues. The DNA for the CDR3 is TGTGCCAGCAGGCTCGGGACTAGCGGGTTATACAATGAGCAGTTCTTC. Translating it yields CASRLGTSGLYNEQFF.

This clonotype has only a few counts. This chain links TRBV7-8 with TRBJ2-1; either TRBD1 or TRBD2 may fit D (5 bases each). This CDR3 contains 13 residues. The germline V gene encodes CDR1 SGHVS and CDR2 FQNEAQ. Trimming pared 5 bases from V and 10 bases from J, leaving 15 bases between. In nucleotides, the CDR3 is TGTGCCAGCAGCCAAAACCGGGACCGGGAGCAGTTCTTC. It is translated as CASSQNRDREQFF.

This clonotype was seen a handful of times. The V gene is TRBV24-1, the J gene TRBJ2-5; D is unresolved. This CDR3 is built from 9 residues. V was shortened by 0 bases and J by 14 bases, with 3 bases between the two germline ends. Germline V gives CDR1 KGHDR, CDR2 SFDVKD. CDR3: CATSDLQYF. CDR3 sequence (DNA): TGTGCCACCAGTGATTTGCAATACTTC.

V is TRBV2 and J is TRBJ2-2, with 7 bases identical to TRBD1. V lost 9 bases and J lost 3; bases outside the gene matches: 4. CDR1 and CDR2 from the germline V gene are SNHLY and FYNNEI. This CDR3 comprises 13 residues. The CDR3 DNA sequence: TGTGCCAGACAGGGGATTTACACCGGGGAGCTGTTTTTT. The encoded protein is CARQGIYTGELFF.

The V and J genes are TRBV27 and TRBJ2-3, with 8 bases that match TRBD1. The CDR3 has 17 amino acids. Germline V gene data show CDR1 as MNHEY and CDR2 as SMNVEV (reference sequence). V lost 1 base, J lost 4 bases, and 10 bases stayed unmatched. CDR3 loop: CASSLLGAGGDADTQYF. The CDR3 DNA reads TGTGCCAGCAGTTTATTGGGGGCAGGGGGCGACGCAGATACGCAGTATTTT.

This clonotype was observed a handful of times. J is TRBJ2-1 and V is TRBV6-2 or TRBV6-3, with TRBD2 matching over 7 bases. V lost 2 bases to trimming and J lost 3 bases; unmatched junction nucleotides: 7. Per germline, CDR1 MNHEY and CDR2 SVGEGT. This CDR3 region has 16 residues. The CDR3 sequence is CASSYASGDLYNEQFF. The CDR3 nucleotides are TGTGCCAGCAGTTACGCTAGCGGAGACCTCTACAATGAGCAGTTCTTC.

This clonotype was counted ten times or more. The chain links TRBV3-1 to TRBJ2-1; a possible D gene is TRBD2 (6 bases). Trimming cost V 0 bases and J 1 base, with 10 bases left between them. CDR1 is LGHDT and CDR2 is YNNKEL in the germline V gene (reference sequence). This CDR3 is 16 amino acids long. CDR3 in amino acids: CASSQDLAISYNEQFF. Written as DNA, the CDR3 is TGTGCCAGCAGCCAAGATCTAGCGATATCCTACAATGAGCAGTTCTTC.

This clonotype was recorded many times. The genes are TRBV20-1 and TRBJ2-1; the match to TRBD2 covers 9 bases. This CDR3 contains 15 residues. Germline-derived CDR1 and CDR2 are DFQATT and SNEGSKA (reference sequence). The junction had 9 bases not matched to a gene; V was cut back by 4 bases and J by 5 bases. Here the CDR3 DNA reads TGCAGTGCTACCGACCCTAGCGGGGCCAACAATGAGCAGTTCTTC. It encodes CSATDPSGANNEQFF.

This clonotype was picked up many times. The CDR3 nucleotides read TGCAGCGCGGGACAGGGAAACACTGAAGCTTTCTTT. The encoded protein is CSAGQGNTEAFF. This chain joins TRBV29-1 and TRBJ1-1, with 9 bases fitting TRBD1. J was trimmed by 2 bases and V by 7 bases; bases with no gene match: 2. This CDR3 is built from 12 residues. Germline lookup yields CDR1 SQVTM and CDR2 ANQGSEA.

This clonotype was counted a single time. This may come from a read error, since a much larger clone is one base off. The J gene is TRBJ2-2, the V gene TRBV29-1, with D tentatively TRBD1 (7 bases). Germline lookup yields CDR1 SQVTM and CDR2 ANQGSEA. CDR3 length equals 17 residues. This chain's CDR3 is CSVGGTALHSNTGGLFF. The CDR3 DNA reads TGCAGCGTTGGGGGGACAGCCCTACATTCGAACACCGGGGGGCTGTTTTTT.

The sample holds a few counts of this clonotype. A much larger clone lies one base from this, so it may be a read error. Here the CDR3 reads CAGSYTTGRTDTQYF. The CDR3 coding sequence is TGTGCCGGCAGCTATACGACAGGGCGGACAGATACGCAGTATTTT. The V gene is TRBV7-9, the J gene TRBJ2-3; 7 bases match TRBD1. Germline CDR1 SEHNR, CDR2 FQNEAQ (reference sequence). The CDR3 runs 15 residues.

This clonotype was seen only a few times. Here the CDR3 reads CASNLGQNTEAFF. The CDR3 nucleotides read TGTGCCAGCAACTTGGGACAGAATACTGAAGCTTTCTTT. V gene TRBV12-3 or TRBV12-4 combines with J gene TRBJ1-1; TRBD1 matches at 7 bases. CDR3 size: 13 residues. Germline trimming cut 7 bases from V and 5 bases from J; bases unmatched to any gene: 7.

The table lists this clonotype with many counts. V gene TRBV20-1 combines with J gene TRBJ2-1; 13 bases line up with TRBD2. CDR1 and CDR2 from the germline V gene are DFQATT and SNEGSKA (reference sequence). There are 16 residues in the CDR3. Trimming cost V 3 bases and J 0 bases; bases outside gene matches: 2. CDR3 region: CSARGLAGSSYNEQFF. CDR3 in DNA: TGCAGTGCTAGGGGACTAGCGGGAAGCTCCTACAATGAGCAGTTCTTC.

This clonotype was counted ten times or more. The chain carries TRBV7-2 and TRBJ2-5; D unclear. Germline CDR1 reads SGHTA; CDR2 reads FQGNSA. V lost 5 bases and J 11 bases, leaving 12 bases between the germline ends. The CDR3 sequence is 11 residues long. The CDR3 protein is CASSQFTKQYF. As DNA, the CDR3 is TGTGCCAGCAGCCAATTCACGAAACAGTACTTC.

This clonotype was seen only a few times. The chain joins TRBV20-1 to TRBJ1-5; D is ambiguous. Trimming cost V 6 bases and J 0 bases, with 12 bases left between them. The CDR3 is 14 amino acids. Germline V gene lookup returns CDR1 DFQATT and CDR2 SNEGSKA (reference sequence). The CDR3 protein is CSARHGDSNQPQHF. The CDR3 coding sequence is TGCAGTGCCAGGCATGGGGATAGCAATCAGCCCCAGCATTTT.

In this sample, this clonotype turned up many times. The CDR3 DNA reads TGTGCCAGCACCCCGGGACGGATCACAGATACGCAGTATTTT. Amino acids: CASTPGRITDTQYF. The chain combines TRBV27 with TRBJ2-3; possibly TRBD1 or TRBD2 for D (5 bases each). From germline, CDR1 is MNHEY and CDR2 SMNVEV (reference sequence). The CDR3 length is 14 residues. The V and J ends lost 7 bases and 2 bases respectively, with 13 bases between them.

This clonotype has at least ten counts. The rearrangement joins TRBV12-3 or TRBV12-4 to TRBJ2-2; 7 bases map to TRBD1. The junction had 7 bases not matched to a gene; V was cut back by 7 bases and J by 2 bases. The CDR3 is made up of 15 amino acids. The CDR3 DNA reads TGTGCCAGCATCGAGGGACAGATAAACACCGGGGAGCTGTTTTTT. It specifies CASIEGQINTGELFF.

CDR3 sequence reads: CAFNSGTRTSGELFF. Written as DNA, the CDR3 is TGTGCCTTTAATTCCGGGACTAGGACGAGTGGGGAGCTGTTTTTT. This rearrangement joins TRBV7-9 to TRBJ2-2, with 8 bases that match TRBD2. Per germline, CDR1 SEHNR and CDR2 FQNEAQ (reference sequence). This CDR3 contains 15 residues. The J segment lost 8 bases and the V segment lost 11 bases, leaving 16 bases of the junction unmatched.

The rearrangement uses TRBV6-1 and TRBJ1-2, with D possibly being TRBD1 (5 bases). Germline CDR1 and CDR2: MNHNS and SASEGT. Trimming removed 7 bases from V and 4 bases from J, with 16 bases in between. The CDR3 is 14 amino acids. CDR3 bases: TGTGCCAGCAACAGAGACAGACTAGTCTATGGCTACACCTTC. This sequence encodes CASNRDRLVYGYTF.

This clonotype was counted many times. The CDR3 here is CASSYSRVERAFF. CDR3 nucleotides: TGTGCCAGCAGTTACTCGAGAGTGGAGCGAGCTTTCTTT. The chain combines TRBV6-6 with TRBJ1-1, with D unresolved. V was trimmed by 0 bases and J by 10 bases, leaving 12 bases between them. This CDR3 spans 13 amino acids. Germline CDR1 is MNHNY and CDR2 is SVGAGI (reference sequence).